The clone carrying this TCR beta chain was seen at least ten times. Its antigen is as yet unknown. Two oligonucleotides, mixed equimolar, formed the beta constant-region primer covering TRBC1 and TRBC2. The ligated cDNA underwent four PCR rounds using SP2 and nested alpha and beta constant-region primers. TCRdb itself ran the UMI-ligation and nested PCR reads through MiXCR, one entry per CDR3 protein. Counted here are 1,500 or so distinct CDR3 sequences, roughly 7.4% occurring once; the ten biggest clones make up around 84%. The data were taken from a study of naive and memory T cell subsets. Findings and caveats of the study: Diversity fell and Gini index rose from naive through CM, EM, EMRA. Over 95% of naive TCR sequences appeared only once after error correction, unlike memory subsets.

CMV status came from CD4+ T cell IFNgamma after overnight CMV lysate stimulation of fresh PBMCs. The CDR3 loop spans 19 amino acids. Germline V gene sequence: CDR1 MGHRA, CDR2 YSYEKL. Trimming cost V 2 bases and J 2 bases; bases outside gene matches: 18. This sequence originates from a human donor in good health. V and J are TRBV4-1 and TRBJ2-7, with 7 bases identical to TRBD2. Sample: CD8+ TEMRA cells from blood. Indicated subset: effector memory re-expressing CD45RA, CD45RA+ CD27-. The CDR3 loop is CASSQPFMPWGGGTYEQYF. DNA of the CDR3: TGCGCCAGCAGCCAACCGTTTATGCCTTGGGGGGGAGGGACCTACGAGCAGTACTTC.